This TCR beta chain was retrieved from a study of blood T cell repertoires in COVID-19. Overall study: Samples representing acute and convalescent COVID-19 were sourced from the United States, Italy and Spain. In each case, the material was cDNA or gDNA derived from T cells, B-cell-depleted T cells, or PBMCs.

Methods used by the authors: Amplification from reference gene primers served as the basis for estimated nucleated cell counts. Clones were read by immunoSEQ multiplex PCR, and TCRdb kept only the in-frame ones, dropping some. V and J calls and clone size are copied from that table; D and trimming were computed from the DNA. The repertoire holds approximately 210,000 clones, with 70% to 90% as singletons. Trimming shortened V by 1 base and J by 7 bases, and 7 bases separated the two germline ends. The CDR3 sequence is 13 residues long. CDR1 is MNHNY, CDR2 SVGAGI, per germline (reference sequence). Seattle patients were enrolled while actively infected and followed longitudinally.

This clonotype was obtained from a man aged 45-65 years with COVID-19, enrolled during active disease. The genes are TRBV6-6 and TRBJ2-2, with a weak D call TRBD1 (5 bases). Sequencing input: peripheral blood. The CDR3 protein is CASSYWGGGELFF. CDR3 in DNA: TGTGCCAGCAGTTACTGGGGCGGCGGGGAGCTGTTTTTT.